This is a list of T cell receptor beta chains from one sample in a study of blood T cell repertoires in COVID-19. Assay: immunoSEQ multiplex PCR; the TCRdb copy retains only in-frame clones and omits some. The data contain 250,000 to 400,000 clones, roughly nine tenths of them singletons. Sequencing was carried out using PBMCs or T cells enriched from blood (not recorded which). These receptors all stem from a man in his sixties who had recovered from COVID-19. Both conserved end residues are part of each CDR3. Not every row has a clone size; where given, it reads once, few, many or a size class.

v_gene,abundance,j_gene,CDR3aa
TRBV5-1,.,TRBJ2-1,CASSLDGREYNEQFF
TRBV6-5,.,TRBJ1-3,CASSRGTGNTIYF
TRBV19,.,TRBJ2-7,CASSIARYEQYF
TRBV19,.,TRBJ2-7,CASSISPGLYEQYF
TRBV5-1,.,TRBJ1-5,CASSLDKTGLNQPQHF
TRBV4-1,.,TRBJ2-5,CASSQRTGRQETQYF
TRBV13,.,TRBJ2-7,CASSPQQEYSYEQYF
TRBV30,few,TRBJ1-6,CAWTRTGYNPPLHF
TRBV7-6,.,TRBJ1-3,CASSLGARQTLGNTIYF
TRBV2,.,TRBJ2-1,CASSDWSSGHNEQFF
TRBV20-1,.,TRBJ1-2,CSASDSRGYTF
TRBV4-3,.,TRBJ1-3,CASSQDAGTRGDTIYF